The clone carrying this T cell receptor (beta chain) was seen a few times. Its antigen is currently unknown. This entry is derived from a study of identical twins. CDR1 is MNHNS and CDR2 is SASEGT in the germline V gene. The J segment lost 5 bases and the V segment lost 2 bases, leaving 4 bases of the junction unmatched. This CDR3 is 15 amino acids long. Whole-study results and caveats: Models came in too low on out-of-frame TCR alpha sharing in monozygotic twins.

TCRdb independently ran MiXCR on the 5' RACE reads; one entry per CDR3 protein. The data hold a few hundred thousand distinct CDR3 sequences, with about 9% observed a single time. The same sample was also studied in work on yellow fever vaccine responses in identical twins.

The source is a young woman in good health. Sequencing input: CD8+ T cells sorted from blood. This sequence joins TRBV6-1 and TRBJ2-5; 11 bases are shared with TRBD2. The DNA of the CDR3 is TGTGCCAGCAGTGAAACTAGCGGGAGTGGGGAGACCCAGTACTTC. It is translated as CASSETSGSGETQYF.